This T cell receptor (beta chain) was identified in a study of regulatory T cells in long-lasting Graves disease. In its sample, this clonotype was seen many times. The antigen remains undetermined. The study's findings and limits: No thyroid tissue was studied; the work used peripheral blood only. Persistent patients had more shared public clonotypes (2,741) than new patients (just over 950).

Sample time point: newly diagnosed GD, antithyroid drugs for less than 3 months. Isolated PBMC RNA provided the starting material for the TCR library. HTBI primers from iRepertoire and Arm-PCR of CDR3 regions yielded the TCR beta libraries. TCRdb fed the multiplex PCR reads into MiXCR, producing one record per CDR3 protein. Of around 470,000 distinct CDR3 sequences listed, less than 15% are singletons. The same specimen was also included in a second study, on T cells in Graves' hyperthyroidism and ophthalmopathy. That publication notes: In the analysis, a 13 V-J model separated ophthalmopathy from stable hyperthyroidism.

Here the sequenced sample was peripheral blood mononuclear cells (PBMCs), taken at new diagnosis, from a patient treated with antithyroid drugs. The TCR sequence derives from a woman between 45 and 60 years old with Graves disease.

This CDR3 reads CASSETRGTEAFF. The CDR3, as DNA: TGTGCCAGCAGTGAAACGCGAGGCACTGAAGCTTTCTTT. The genes are TRBV6-1 and TRBJ1-1; D gene unclear. CDR1 and CDR2 (germline): MNHNS, SASEGT. V shed 2 bases and J shed 4 bases, with 8 bases lying between them. The CDR3 spans 13 residues.